This passage covers 29 T cell receptor beta chains from one sample sequenced in a study of cytomegalovirus exposure and HLA in healthy donors. The PCR employed 60 Vbeta primers together with 13 Jbeta primers. TCRdb keeps only in-frame clones here, not all; method: immunoSEQ multiplex PCR. The sample records approximately 170,000 clones, about 77% being singletons. The material sequenced was PBMCs. These receptors originate from a man younger than 40 in good health and CMV-seropositive.

The V and J genes are TRBV28 and TRBJ2-7, with 8 bases aligning to TRBD2. J lost 1 base, V lost 6 bases, and 11 bases had no gene match. CDR3 length: 16 residues. Per germline, CDR1 MDHEN and CDR2 SYDVKM. DNA of the CDR3: TGTGCCAGCAGATGGGGTAGCGGGAACCCGTCCTACGAGCAGTACTTC. It specifies CASRWGSGNPSYEQYF.

The rearrangement joins TRBV7-6 to TRBJ1-1, with 9 bases fitting TRBD1. CDR1 SGHVS and CDR2 FNYEAQ come from the germline V gene. Germline trimming cut 1 base from V and 5 bases from J; bases unmatched to any gene: 8. CDR3 length equals 16 residues. As DNA, the CDR3 is TGTGCCAGCAGCTTAGGACAGGGGGGGAGAGGAACTGAAGCTTTCTTT. Translation: CASSLGQGGRGTEAFF.

The gene calls are TRBV5-1 and TRBJ1-5, with D unresolved. Trimming pared 1 base from V and 2 bases from J, leaving 4 bases between. CDR1 is SGHRS, CDR2 YFSETQ, per germline. The CDR3 loop spans 13 amino acids. The CDR3 coding sequence is TGCGCCAGCAGCTTGTCAGGCAATCAGCCCCAGCATTTT. It yields the protein CASSLSGNQPQHF. Using reference TRBV5-1 and TRBJ1-5 for the parts outside the CDR3, the full variable domain is KAGVTQTPRYLIKTRGQQVTLSCSPISGHRSVSWYQQTPGQGLQFLFEYFSETQRNKGNFPGRFSGRQFSNSRSEMNVSTLELGDSALYLCASSLSGNQPQHFGDGTRLSIL.

The V and J genes are TRBV30 and TRBJ2-5; 11 nucleotides agree with TRBD1. In germline, CDR1 is GTSNPN, CDR2 SVGIG (reference sequence). The CDR3 contains 17 residues. V lost 0 bases to trimming and J lost 0 bases; unmatched junction nucleotides: 6. CDR3 coding DNA: TGTGCCTGGAGTGTCCCTCGGACAGGGGGCCACCAAGAGACCCAGTACTTC. Its protein product is CAWSVPRTGGHQETQYF.

The genes are TRBV18 and TRBJ1-2, with 8 bases lining up with TRBD1. CDR3 length: 14 residues. Per the germline V gene, CDR1 is KGHSH and CDR2 is LQKENI. Trimming at V came to 6 bases and at J to 1 base, leaving 4 bases not matched to a gene. CDR3 in amino acids: CASSDRGVNYGYTF. CDR3 bases: TGTGCCAGCTCCGACAGGGGAGTTAACTATGGCTACACCTTC.

This clone has a handful of counts. The rearrangement uses TRBV19 and TRBJ2-7, with 8 bases aligning to TRBD2. The ends lost 6 bases at V and 3 bases at J; junction bases unmatched: 16. The germline V gene has CDR1 LNHDA and CDR2 SQIVND (reference sequence). This CDR3 has 17 residues. Here the CDR3 reads CASSTRGGSGRGYEQYF. The CDR3 DNA reads as TGTGCCAGTAGCACCCGGGGAGGGAGCGGGAGAGGCTACGAGCAGTACTTC.

The chain couples TRBV30 to TRBJ2-1; 10 bases agree with TRBD2. The trim removed 8 bases at V and 10 bases at J, leaving 5 bases unmatched. This CDR3 is built from 11 residues. Per germline, CDR1 GTSNPN and CDR2 SVGIG (reference sequence). As DNA, the CDR3 is TGTGCCGCCGGACTAGCGGACGAGCAGTTCTTC. Translation: CAAGLADEQFF.

The chain recombines TRBV28 with TRBJ2-1, with 13 positions matching TRBD2. The CDR3 is 18 amino acids. V shed 5 bases and J 1 base; nucleotides not matched to a gene: 8. Germline loops: CDR1 MDHEN, CDR2 SYDVKM. For the CDR3, the DNA is TGTGCCAGCAGTCGGACTAGCGGGAGTATAACGTCCTACAATGAGCAGTTCTTC. Its translation: CASSRTSGSITSYNEQFF. The full variable domain, completed using reference TRBV28 and TRBJ2-1, is DVKVTQSSRYLVKRTGEKVFLECVQDMDHENMFWYRQDPGLGLRLIYFSYDVKMKEKGDIPEGYSVSREKKERFSLILESASTNQTSMYLCASSRTSGSITSYNEQFFGPGTRLTVL.

This rearrangement joins TRBV5-8 to TRBJ1-1; 8 bases align to TRBD1. J lost 1 base, V lost 5 bases, and 16 bases had no gene match. In germline, CDR1 is SGHTS, CDR2 YDEGEE. The CDR3 totals 18 residues. CDR3 nucleotide sequence: TGTGCCAGCAGTCCGGTCGGCCAGGGGGCACGATCGAACACTGAAGCTTTCTTT. The encoded protein is CASSPVGQGARSNTEAFF.

The V call is TRBV29-1, the J call TRBJ2-5, with a possible D match to TRBD1 (6 bases). Gene TRBJ2-7 matches the end of the DNA better, so the J call may be wrong. The CDR3 consists of 12 residues. Germline V gene data show CDR1 as SQVTM and CDR2 as ANQGSEA. DNA for the CDR3: TGCAGCGCCCGGGACACCCGCTACGAGCAGTACTTC. Encoded protein: CSARDTRYEQYF.

V usage is TRBV7-6 and J usage is TRBJ1-4, with TRBD1 identical over 7 bases. The CDR3 loop spans 16 amino acids. Germline lookup yields CDR1 SGHVS and CDR2 FNYEAQ. J gave up 3 bases and V 5 bases, and 9 bases lay outside the gene matches. The CDR3 here is CASSPRQGISNEKLFF. Written as DNA, the CDR3 is TGTGCCAGCAGCCCTAGACAGGGAATATCTAATGAAAAACTGTTTTTT.

This clone has a handful of counts. The chain's CDR3 is CASSLTSAGRRDIQYF. CDR3 in DNA: TGTGCCAGCAGTTTAACCTCAGCGGGGCGCAGAGACATTCAGTACTTC. The chain couples TRBV28 to TRBJ2-4; 7 bases are shared with TRBD2. This CDR3 is 16 amino acids long. The V gene end was trimmed by 2 bases and the J gene end by 8 bases; junction bases not matched to a gene: 12. Per germline, CDR1 MDHEN and CDR2 SYDVKM.

The V call is TRBV9, the J call TRBJ1-1, with D uncertain. CDR1 is SGDLS, CDR2 YYNGEE, per germline. This CDR3 region has 15 residues. Trimming cost V 4 bases and J 0 bases, with 13 bases left between them. CDR3 residues: CASSPRGSMNTEAFF. The CDR3 nucleotides read TGTGCCAGCAGCCCCCGGGGTAGTATGAACACTGAAGCTTTCTTT.

A few counts support this clone. Other DNA sequences from this sample encode an identical CDR3 as well. The V gene is TRBV4-3, the J gene TRBJ1-1; perhaps TRBD1 as D (5 bases). Germline CDR1 LGHNA, CDR2 YSLEER. This CDR3 comprises 14 residues. The V end lost 4 bases, the J end lost 1 base, and 10 bases lay between the germline ends. The CDR3 sequence: CASSPGGGNTEAFF. CDR3 in DNA: TGCGCCAGCAGCCCTGGCGGGGGGAACACTGAAGCTTTCTTT.

The chain employs TRBV5-1 and TRBJ2-2, with a weak D call TRBD2 (5 bases). CDR1 and CDR2 (germline): SGHRS, YFSETQ. With 3 bases removed from V and 4 bases from J, the gap between germline ends came to 16 bases. The length of the CDR3 is 16 residues. DNA of the CDR3: TGCGCCAGCAGCTCTTCCTCTAGCTATCTCACCGGGGAGCTGTTTTTT. Amino acids: CASSSSSSYLTGELFF. Supplemented by reference TRBV5-1 and TRBJ2-2, the full variable domain reads KAGVTQTPRYLIKTRGQQVTLSCSPISGHRSVSWYQQTPGQGLQFLFEYFSETQRNKGNFPGRFSGRQFSNSRSEMNVSTLELGDSALYLCASSSSSSYLTGELFFGEGSRLTVL.

The chain employs TRBV30 and TRBJ2-1; D is ambiguous. Trimming left V 2 bases short and J 6 bases short, with 5 bases between. The CDR3 contains 11 residues. CDR1 and CDR2 (germline): GTSNPN, SVGIG (reference sequence). The CDR3 DNA is TGTGCCTGGAGTTCACTCAATGAGCAGTTCTTC. It is translated as CAWSSLNEQFF.

The rearrangement links TRBV25-1 to TRBJ2-3; 7 bases fit TRBD2. The CDR3 runs 16 residues. The junction had 8 bases not matched to a gene; V was cut back by 1 base and J by 4 bases. Germline loops: CDR1 MGHDK, CDR2 SYGVNS. CDR3 DNA: TGTGCCAGCAGTGAATCTGCGGGAGTGTACGCAGATACGCAGTATTTT. Translating gives CASSESAGVYADTQYF. Supplemented by reference TRBV25-1 and TRBJ2-3, the full variable domain reads EADIYQTPRYLVIGTGKKITLECSQTMGHDKMYWYQQDPGMELHLIHYSYGVNSTEKGDLSSESTVSRIRTEHFPLTLESARPSHTSQYLCASSESAGVYADTQYFGPGTRLTVL.

The chain has TRBV30 and TRBJ2-5; 12 nucleotides align to TRBD2. CDR1 is GTSNPN and CDR2 is SVGIG in the germline V gene (reference sequence). The CDR3 totals 18 residues. The V gene end was trimmed by 8 bases and the J gene end by 5 bases; junction bases not matched to a gene: 21. CDR3 in DNA: TGTGCCCGAATTGGGACCCGGACTAGCGGGATAAGGGTTGAGACCCAGTACTTC. Translation gives CARIGTRTSGIRVETQYF.

V and J are TRBV2 and TRBJ2-3, with D maybe TRBD2 (6 bases). Germline CDR1 reads SNHLY; CDR2 reads FYNNEI. The CDR3 covers 15 residues. V shed 6 bases and J shed 1 base, with 14 bases lying between them. The CDR3 region is CASRSKLAGTDTQYF. The CDR3 nucleotides are TGTGCCAGCAGATCAAAACTAGCAGGCACAGATACGCAGTATTTT.

There are a few counts of this clone. This chain uses TRBV30 with TRBJ2-7, with TRBD2 matching 9 bases. CDR1 and CDR2 (germline): GTSNPN, SVGIG (reference sequence). The trim removed 0 bases at V and 4 bases at J, leaving 7 bases unmatched. The CDR3 length is 15 residues. CDR3 in DNA: TGTGCCTGGAGTGTTCCCGTAGCGGGAGTATACGAGCAGTACTTC. It specifies CAWSVPVAGVYEQYF.

The rearrangement links TRBV15 to TRBJ2-1; 7 bases are shared with TRBD2. Germline V CDR1 and CDR2: LNHNV, YYDKDF (reference sequence). The CDR3 has 13 amino acids. The junction had 10 bases not matched to a gene; V was cut back by 6 bases and J by 11 bases. The CDR3 loop reads CATSQATSAKQFF. The CDR3 DNA reads as TGTGCCACCAGTCAAGCAACTAGCGCGAAGCAGTTCTTC.

This sequence joins TRBV28 and TRBJ2-1; maybe TRBD2 (6 bases). The CDR3 consists of 14 residues. The V end was cut by 6 bases, the J end by 5 bases, with 14 bases between. Germline loops: CDR1 MDHEN, CDR2 SYDVKM. The CDR3 protein is CASSPGLGNNEQFF. CDR3 bases: TGTGCCAGCAGCCCGGGACTTGGGAACAATGAGCAGTTCTTC.

On this clone: An end of the junction differs from the germline gene, which may be a read error. The chain employs TRBV7-9 and TRBJ1-1; D remains ambiguous. This CDR3 contains 13 residues. Germline CDR1 is SEHNR and CDR2 is FQNEAQ (reference sequence). The CDR3 DNA is TGTGCCAGCTCCTCTACGGGGAACCCTGAAGCTTTCTTT. It encodes CASSSTGNPEAFF.

This clone appeared once. The chain is built from TRBV19 and TRBJ2-7; the match to TRBD2 covers 14 bases. This CDR3 comprises 18 residues. Germline CDR1 and CDR2: LNHDA and SQIVND (reference sequence). Trimming removed 2 bases from V and 4 bases from J; junction bases left unmatched: 10. In DNA form, the CDR3 reads TGTGCCAGTAGTATACGGACGGGACTAGCGGGAGAATCGTACGAGCAGTACTTC. Translation: CASSIRTGLAGESYEQYF.

A remark on this clone: Other nucleotide sequences in the sample specify the same CDR3. The chain employs TRBV20-1 and TRBJ2-7, with D uncertain. Germline loops: CDR1 DFQATT, CDR2 SNEGSKA (reference sequence). Trimming stripped 6 bases from V and 4 bases from J, with 10 bases between. The CDR3 is made up of 11 amino acids. CDR3 DNA: TGCAGTGCGAGTGCAGGATACGAGCAGTACTTC. Its translation is CSASAGYEQYF.

The gene calls are TRBV7-9 and TRBJ2-5; maybe TRBD1 (6 bases). The V gene's germline CDR1 is SEHNR and CDR2 FQNEAQ (reference sequence). The CDR3 length is 15 residues. Trimming shortened V by 5 bases and J by 0 bases, and 13 bases separated the two germline ends. The DNA of the CDR3 is TGTGCCAGCAGCCCTGCACACAGGGACCAAGAGACCCAGTACTTC. Its translation: CASSPAHRDQETQYF. Together with reference TRBV7-9 and TRBJ2-5, the CDR3 gives the full variable domain: DTGVSQNPRHKITKRGQNVTFRCDPISEHNRLYWYRQTLGQGPEFLTYFQNEAQLEKSRLLSDRFSAERPKGSFSTLEIQRTEQGDSAMYLCASSPAHRDQETQYFGPGTRLLVL.

The chain combines TRBV5-1 with TRBJ1-2, with D hard to call. Germline lookup yields CDR1 SGHRS and CDR2 YFSETQ. The V end lost 0 bases, the J end lost 5 bases, and 11 bases lay between the germline ends. The CDR3 has 14 residues. CDR3 sequence (DNA): TGCGCCAGCAGCTTGGACTTAGGAGAATATGGCTACACCTTC. Its translation: CASSLDLGEYGYTF.

V gene TRBV5-4 combines with J gene TRBJ1-2; no definite D call. Trimming removed 2 bases from V and 8 bases from J, with 10 bases in between. This CDR3 contains 12 residues. The germline CDR1 and CDR2 sequences are SGHNT and YYREEE (reference sequence). In nucleotides, the CDR3 is TGTGCCAGCAGCTTTACTGCGGTCGGCTACACCTTC. Translating gives CASSFTAVGYTF.

The CDR3: CASSEAGVLATNEKLFF. The CDR3 region has the DNA TGTGCCAGCAGTGAAGCGGGGGTCCTTGCAACTAATGAAAAACTGTTTTTT. J is TRBJ1-4 and V is TRBV25-1; perhaps TRBD1 as D (5 bases). There are 17 residues in the CDR3. From germline, CDR1 is MGHDK and CDR2 SYGVNS. Trimming took off 2 bases at V and 0 bases at J, with 13 bases between the two ends.